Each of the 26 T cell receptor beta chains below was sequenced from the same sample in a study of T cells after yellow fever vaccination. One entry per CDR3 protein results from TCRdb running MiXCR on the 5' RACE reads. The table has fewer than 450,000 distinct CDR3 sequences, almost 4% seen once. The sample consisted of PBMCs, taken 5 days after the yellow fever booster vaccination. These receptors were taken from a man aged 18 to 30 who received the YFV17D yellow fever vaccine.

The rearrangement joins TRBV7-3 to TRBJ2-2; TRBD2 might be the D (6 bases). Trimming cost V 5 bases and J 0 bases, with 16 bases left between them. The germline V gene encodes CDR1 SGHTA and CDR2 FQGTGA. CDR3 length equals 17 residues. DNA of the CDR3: TGTGCCAGCAGCCACCCCGGGAGAAAGCCGAACACCGGGGAGCTGTTTTTT. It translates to CASSHPGRKPNTGELFF.

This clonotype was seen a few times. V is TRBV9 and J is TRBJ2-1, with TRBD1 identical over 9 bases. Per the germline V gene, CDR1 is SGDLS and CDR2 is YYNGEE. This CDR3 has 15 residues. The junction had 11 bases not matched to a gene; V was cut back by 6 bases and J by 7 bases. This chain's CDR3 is CASTVDGTGYNEQFF. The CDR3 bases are TGTGCCAGCACCGTTGACGGGACAGGGTATAATGAGCAGTTCTTC.

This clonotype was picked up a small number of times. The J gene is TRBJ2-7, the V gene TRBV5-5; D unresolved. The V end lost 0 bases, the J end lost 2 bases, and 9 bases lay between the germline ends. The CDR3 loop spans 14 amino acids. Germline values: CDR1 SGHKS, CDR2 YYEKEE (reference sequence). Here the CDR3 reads CASSLGGFAYEQYV. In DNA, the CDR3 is TGTGCCAGCAGCTTGGGTGGGTTCGCCTACGAGCAGTACGTC.

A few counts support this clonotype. The DNA of the CDR3 is TGTGCCAGCAGTTTAGAGGGACAGCGGGACGAGCAGTACGTC. The encoded protein is CASSLEGQRDEQYV. The chain has TRBV27 and TRBJ2-7, with D possibly TRBD1 on 7 matching bases. CDR3 length equals 14 residues. Trimming shortened V by 2 bases and J by 5 bases, and 13 bases separated the two germline ends. Germline V gives CDR1 MNHEY, CDR2 SMNVEV (reference sequence).

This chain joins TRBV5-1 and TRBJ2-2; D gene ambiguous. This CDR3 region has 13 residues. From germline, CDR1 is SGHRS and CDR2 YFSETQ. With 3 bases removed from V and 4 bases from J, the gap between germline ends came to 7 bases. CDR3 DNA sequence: TGCGCCAGCAGCTCAGCGCTCACCGGGGAGCTGTTTTTT. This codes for CASSSALTGELFF.

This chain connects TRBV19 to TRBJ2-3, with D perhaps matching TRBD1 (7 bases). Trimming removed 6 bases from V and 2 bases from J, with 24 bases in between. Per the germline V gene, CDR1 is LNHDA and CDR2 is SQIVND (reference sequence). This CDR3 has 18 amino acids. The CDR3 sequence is CASRRDSALWRITDTQYF. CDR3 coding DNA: TGTGCCAGTAGGCGGGACAGCGCACTATGGCGGATCACAGATACGCAGTATTTT.

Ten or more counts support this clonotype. The CDR3 DNA sequence: TGCGCCAGCAGCCCGTGGGGCCAGGGTGAAGGGTCTGGGGCCAACGTCCTGACTTTC. Its protein is CASSPWGQGEGSGANVLTF. The chain carries TRBV5-1 and TRBJ2-6, with a weak D call TRBD1 (5 bases). CDR1 and CDR2 (germline): SGHRS, YFSETQ. CDR3 size: 19 residues. V lost 4 bases, J lost 1 base, and 21 bases lay in between.

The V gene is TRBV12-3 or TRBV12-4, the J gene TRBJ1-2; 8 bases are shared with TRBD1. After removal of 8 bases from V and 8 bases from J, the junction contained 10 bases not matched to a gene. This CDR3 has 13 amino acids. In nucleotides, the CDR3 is TGTGCCAGCGGACACAGGGGGATCGGCGGCTACACCTTC. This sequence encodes CASGHRGIGGYTF.

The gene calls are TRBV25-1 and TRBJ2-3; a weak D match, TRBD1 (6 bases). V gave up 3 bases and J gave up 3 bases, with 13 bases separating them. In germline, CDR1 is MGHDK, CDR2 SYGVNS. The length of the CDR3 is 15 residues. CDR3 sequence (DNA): TGTGCCAGCAGTGATTACAGGGACGGAACAGATACGCAGTATTTT. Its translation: CASSDYRDGTDTQYF. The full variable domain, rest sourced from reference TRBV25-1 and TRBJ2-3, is EADIYQTPRYLVIGTGKKITLECSQTMGHDKMYWYQQDPGMELHLIHYSYGVNSTEKGDLSSESTVSRIRTEHFPLTLESARPSHTSQYLCASSDYRDGTDTQYFGPGTRLTVL.

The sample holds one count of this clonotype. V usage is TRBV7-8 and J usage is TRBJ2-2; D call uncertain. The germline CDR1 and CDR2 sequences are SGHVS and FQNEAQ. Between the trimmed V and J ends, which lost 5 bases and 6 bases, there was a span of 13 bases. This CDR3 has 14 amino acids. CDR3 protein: CASSPLEAPGELFF. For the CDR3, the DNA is TGTGCCAGCAGCCCGTTAGAGGCGCCCGGGGAGCTGTTTTTT. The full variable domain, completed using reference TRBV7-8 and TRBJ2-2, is GAGVSQSPRYKVAKRGQDVALRCDPISGHVSLFWYQQALGQGPEFLTYFQNEAQLDKSGLPSDRFFAERPEGSVSTLKIQRTQQEDSAVYLCASSPLEAPGELFFGEGSRLTVL.

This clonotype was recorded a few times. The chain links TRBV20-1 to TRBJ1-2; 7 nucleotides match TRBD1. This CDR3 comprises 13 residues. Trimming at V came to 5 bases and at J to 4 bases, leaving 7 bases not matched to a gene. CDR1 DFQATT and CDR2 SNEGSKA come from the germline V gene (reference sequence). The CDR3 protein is CSAPEQGFYGYTF. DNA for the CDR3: TGCAGTGCTCCCGAACAGGGGTTCTATGGCTACACCTTC.

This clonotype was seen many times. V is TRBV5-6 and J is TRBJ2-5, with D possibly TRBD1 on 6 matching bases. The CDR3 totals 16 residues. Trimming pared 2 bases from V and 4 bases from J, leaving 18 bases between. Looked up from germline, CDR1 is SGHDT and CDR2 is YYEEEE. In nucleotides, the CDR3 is TGTGCCAGCAGCTTACAGGACAGAAATTTTATAGAGACCCAGTACTTC. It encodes CASSLQDRNFIETQYF.

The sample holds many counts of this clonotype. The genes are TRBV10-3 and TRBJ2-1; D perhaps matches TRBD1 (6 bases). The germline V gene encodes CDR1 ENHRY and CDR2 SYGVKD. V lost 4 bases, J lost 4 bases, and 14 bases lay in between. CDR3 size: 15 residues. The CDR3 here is CAISAPTGNYNEQFF. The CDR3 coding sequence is TGTGCCATCAGTGCACCAACAGGGAATTACAATGAGCAGTTCTTC.

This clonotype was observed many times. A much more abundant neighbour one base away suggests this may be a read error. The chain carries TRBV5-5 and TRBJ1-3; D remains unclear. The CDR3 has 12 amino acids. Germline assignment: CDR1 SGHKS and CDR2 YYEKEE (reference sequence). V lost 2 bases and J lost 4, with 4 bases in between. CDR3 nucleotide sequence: TGTGCCAGCAGCTTTCAAGGAAACACCATATATTTT. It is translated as CASSFQGNTIYF.

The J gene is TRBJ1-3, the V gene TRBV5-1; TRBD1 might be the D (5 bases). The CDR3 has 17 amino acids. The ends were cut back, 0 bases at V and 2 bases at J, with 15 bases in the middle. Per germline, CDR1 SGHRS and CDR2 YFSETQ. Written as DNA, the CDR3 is TGCGCCAGCAGCTTGGTGTGGAGGGGTTCAACTGGAAACACCATATATTTT. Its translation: CASSLVWRGSTGNTIYF.

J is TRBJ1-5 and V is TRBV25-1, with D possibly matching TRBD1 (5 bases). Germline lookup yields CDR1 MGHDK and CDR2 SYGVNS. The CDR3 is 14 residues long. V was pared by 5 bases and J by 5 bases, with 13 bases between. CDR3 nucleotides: TGTGCCAGCAGTCCTTTTGGGGGGGATCAGCCCCAGCATTTT. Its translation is CASSPFGGDQPQHF.

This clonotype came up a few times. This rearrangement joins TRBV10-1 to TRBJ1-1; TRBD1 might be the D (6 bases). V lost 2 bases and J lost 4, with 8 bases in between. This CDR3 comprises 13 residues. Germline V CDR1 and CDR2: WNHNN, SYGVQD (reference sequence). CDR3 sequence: CASSEMGATEAFF. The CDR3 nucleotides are TGCGCCAGCAGTGAGATGGGGGCCACTGAAGCTTTCTTT.

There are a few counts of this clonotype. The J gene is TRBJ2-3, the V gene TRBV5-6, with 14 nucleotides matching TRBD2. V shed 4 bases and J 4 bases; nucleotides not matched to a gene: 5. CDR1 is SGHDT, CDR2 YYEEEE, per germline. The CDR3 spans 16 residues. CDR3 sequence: CASSPGLAGAPDTQYF. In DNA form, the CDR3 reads TGTGCCAGCAGCCCGGGACTAGCGGGGGCCCCAGATACGCAGTATTTT.

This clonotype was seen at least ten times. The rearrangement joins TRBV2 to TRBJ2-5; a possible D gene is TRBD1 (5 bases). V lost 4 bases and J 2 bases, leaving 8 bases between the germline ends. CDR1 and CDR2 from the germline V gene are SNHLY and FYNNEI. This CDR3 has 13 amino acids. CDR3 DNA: TGTGCCAGCAGTGCTGACAGACAAGAGACCCAGTACTTC. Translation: CASSADRQETQYF.

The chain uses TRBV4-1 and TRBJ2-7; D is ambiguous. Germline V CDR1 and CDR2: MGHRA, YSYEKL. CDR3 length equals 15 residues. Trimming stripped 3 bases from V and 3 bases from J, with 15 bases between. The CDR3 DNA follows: TGCGCCAGCAGCCAGTCATCGGAGAACCTCTACGAGCAGTACGTC. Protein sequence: CASSQSSENLYEQYV.

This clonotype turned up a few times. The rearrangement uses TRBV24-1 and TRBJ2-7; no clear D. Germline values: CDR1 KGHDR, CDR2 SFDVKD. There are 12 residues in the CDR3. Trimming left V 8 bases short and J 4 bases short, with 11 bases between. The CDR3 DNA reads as TGTGCCACCATAAGCTTTGGTTACGAGCAGTACGTC. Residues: CATISFGYEQYV.

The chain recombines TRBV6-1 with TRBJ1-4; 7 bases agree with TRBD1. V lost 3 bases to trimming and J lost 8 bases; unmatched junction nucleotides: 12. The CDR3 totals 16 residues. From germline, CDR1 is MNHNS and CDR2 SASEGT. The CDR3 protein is CASSDPNRGGNEKLFF. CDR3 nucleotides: TGTGCCAGCAGTGACCCAAACAGGGGTGGGAACGAAAAACTGTTTTTT.

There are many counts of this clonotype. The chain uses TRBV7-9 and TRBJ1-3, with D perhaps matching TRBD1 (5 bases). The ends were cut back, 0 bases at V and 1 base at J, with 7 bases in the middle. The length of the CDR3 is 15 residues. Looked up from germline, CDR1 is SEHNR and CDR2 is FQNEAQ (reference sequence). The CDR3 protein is CASSLAQGSGNTIYF. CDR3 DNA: TGTGCCAGCAGCTTAGCCCAGGGTTCTGGAAACACCATATATTTT.

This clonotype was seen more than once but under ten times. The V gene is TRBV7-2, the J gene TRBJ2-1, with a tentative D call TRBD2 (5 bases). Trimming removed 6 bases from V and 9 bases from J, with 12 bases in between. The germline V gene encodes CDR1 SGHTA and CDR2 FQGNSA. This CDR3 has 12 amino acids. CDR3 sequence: CASRSFGGEQFF. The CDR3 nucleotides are TGTGCCAGCAGGAGCTTCGGAGGTGAGCAGTTCTTC. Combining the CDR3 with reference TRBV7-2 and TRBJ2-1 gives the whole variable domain GAGVSQSPSNKVTEKGKDVELRCDPISGHTALYWYRQSLGQGLEFLIYFQGNSAPDKSGLPSDRFSAERTGGSVSTLTIQRTQQEDSAVYLCASRSFGGEQFFGPGTRLTVL.

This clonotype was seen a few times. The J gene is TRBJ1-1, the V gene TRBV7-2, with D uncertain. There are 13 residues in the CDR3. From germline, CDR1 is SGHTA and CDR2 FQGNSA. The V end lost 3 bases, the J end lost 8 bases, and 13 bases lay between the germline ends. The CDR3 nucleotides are TGTGCCAGCAGCTTGACTCCCGACCGCGAAGCTTTCTTT. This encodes CASSLTPDREAFF.

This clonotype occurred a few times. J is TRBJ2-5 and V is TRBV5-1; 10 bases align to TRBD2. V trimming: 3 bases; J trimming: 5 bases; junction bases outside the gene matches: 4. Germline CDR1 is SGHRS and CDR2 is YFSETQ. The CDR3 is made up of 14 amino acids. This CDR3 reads CASSWSGGVETQYF. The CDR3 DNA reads TGCGCCAGCAGCTGGAGCGGGGGGGTGGAGACCCAGTACTTC.